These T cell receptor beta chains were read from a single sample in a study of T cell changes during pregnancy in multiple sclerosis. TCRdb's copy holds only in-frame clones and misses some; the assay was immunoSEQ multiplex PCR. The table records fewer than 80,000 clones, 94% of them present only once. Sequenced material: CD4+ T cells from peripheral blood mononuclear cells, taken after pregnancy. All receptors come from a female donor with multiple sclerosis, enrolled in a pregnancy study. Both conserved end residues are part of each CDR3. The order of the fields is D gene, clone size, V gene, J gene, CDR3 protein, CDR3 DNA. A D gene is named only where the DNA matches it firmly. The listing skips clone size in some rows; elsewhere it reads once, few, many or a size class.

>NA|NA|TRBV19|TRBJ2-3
CASRAPSTDTQYF
TGTGCCAGTAGGGCACCGAGCACAGATACGCAGTATTTT
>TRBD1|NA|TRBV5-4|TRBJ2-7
CASSFPGQGHEQYF
TGTGCCAGCAGCTTCCCGGGACAGGGTCACGAGCAGTACTTC
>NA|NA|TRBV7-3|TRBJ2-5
CASSVTGGGGQETQYF
TGTGCCAGCAGCGTCACTGGGGGAGGGGGCCAAGAGACCCAGTACTTC
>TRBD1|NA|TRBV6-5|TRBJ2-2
CASSRGHGTGELFF
TGTGCCAGTTCCAGGGGGCATGGCACCGGGGAGCTGTTTTTT
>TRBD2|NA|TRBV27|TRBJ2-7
CASSFKAGGPGVSYEQYF
TGTGCCAGCAGTTTCAAAGCGGGAGGGCCTGGCGTTTCCTACGAGCAGTACTTC
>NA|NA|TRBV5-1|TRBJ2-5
CASSLSQGLETQYF
TGCGCCAGCAGCTTGTCCCAGGGGTTGGAGACCCAGTACTTC
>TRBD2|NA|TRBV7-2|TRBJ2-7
CASSPITKGLAGSSYEQYF
TGTGCCAGCAGCCCTATAACCAAGGGACTAGCGGGATCCTCCTACGAGCAGTACTTC
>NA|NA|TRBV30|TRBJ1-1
CAWSVPALGTFF
TGTGCCTGGAGTGTACCGGCACTCGGGACTTTCTTT
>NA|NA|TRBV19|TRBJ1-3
CASSTRQTTGNTIYF
TGTGCCAGTAGTACTCGTCAAACAACTGGAAACACCATATATTTT
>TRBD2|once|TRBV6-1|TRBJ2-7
CASSALAARQHYEQYF
TGTGCCAGCAGTGCCCTAGCGGCCAGGCAGCACTACGAGCAGTACTTC
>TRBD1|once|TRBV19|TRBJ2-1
CASSIGTGVQGLRNEQFF
TGTGCCAGTAGTATAGGGACAGGGGTCCAGGGCTTGAGGAATGAGCAGTTCTTC
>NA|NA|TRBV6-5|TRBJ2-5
CASSINQGTQYF
TGTGCCAGCAGTATTAACCAGGGGACCCAGTACTTC
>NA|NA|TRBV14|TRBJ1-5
CASSRSSNQPQHF
TGTGCCAGCAGCCGGAGTAGCAATCAGCCCCAGCATTTT
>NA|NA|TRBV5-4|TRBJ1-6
CASSSPNSPLHF
TGTGCCAGCAGCTCCCCGAATTCACCCCTCCACTTT
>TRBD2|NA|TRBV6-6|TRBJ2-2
CASSYSRLASTGELFF
TGTGCCAGCAGTTACTCGAGACTAGCGAGCACCGGGGAGCTGTTTTTT
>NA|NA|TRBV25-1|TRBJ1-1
CASSAWGGNTEAFF
TGTGCCAGCAGTGCTTGGGGAGGCAACACTGAAGCTTTCTTT
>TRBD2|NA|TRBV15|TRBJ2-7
CATRGLAGGNGSYEQYF
TGTGCCACCCGAGGACTAGCGGGAGGCAATGGTTCCTACGAGCAGTACTTC
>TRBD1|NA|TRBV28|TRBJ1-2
CASSSGQGKIYGYTF
TGTGCCAGCAGTTCCGGACAGGGGAAGATCTATGGCTACACCTTC
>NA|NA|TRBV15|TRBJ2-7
CATSRDKGGYEQYF
TGTGCCACCAGCAGAGATAAAGGAGGTTACGAGCAGTACTTC
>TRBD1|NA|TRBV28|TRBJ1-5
CASSFYRDREQPQHF
TGTGCCAGCAGTTTCTATCGGGACAGGGAGCAGCCCCAGCATTTT
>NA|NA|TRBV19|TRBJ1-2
CASSIEITYGYTF
TGTGCCAGTAGTATTGAGATAACTTATGGCTACACCTTC
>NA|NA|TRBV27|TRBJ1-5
CASSFQGNQPQHF
TGTGCCAGCAGTTTCCAGGGCAATCAGCCCCAGCATTTT
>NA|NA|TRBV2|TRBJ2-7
CASSDDRVVYEQYF
TGTGCCAGCAGTGATGACAGAGTTGTCTACGAGCAGTACTTC
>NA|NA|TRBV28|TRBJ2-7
CASSFPFYEQYF
TGTGCCAGCAGTTTCCCATTCTACGAGCAGTACTTC
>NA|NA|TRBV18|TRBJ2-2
CASSPRPGQSTGELFF
TGTGCCAGCTCACCACGTCCCGGACAGTCCACCGGGGAGCTGTTTTTT
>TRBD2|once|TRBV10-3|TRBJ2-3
CAISGQVGAGLLDTQYF
TGTGCCATCAGTGGACAAGTAGGAGCGGGACTCCTGGATACGCAGTATTTT
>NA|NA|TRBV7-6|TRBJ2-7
CASSQTGFDEQYF
TGTGCCAGCAGCCAGACAGGTTTCGACGAGCAGTACTTC
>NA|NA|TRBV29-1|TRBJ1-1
CSVFGPGGAGSNTEAFF
TGCAGCGTTTTTGGTCCTGGGGGCGCAGGGTCGAACACTGAAGCTTTCTTT
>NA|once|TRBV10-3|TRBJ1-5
CAASPSNQPQHF
TGTGCCGCGAGCCCTAGCAATCAGCCCCAGCATTTT
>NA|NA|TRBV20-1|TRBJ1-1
CSARAGSKAFF
TGCAGTGCTAGAGCCGGGTCCAAAGCTTTCTTT
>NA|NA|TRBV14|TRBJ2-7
CASSPDSSYEQYF
TGTGCCAGCAGCCCCGACAGCTCCTACGAGCAGTACTTC
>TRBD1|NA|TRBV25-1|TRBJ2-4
CASSDYGTGGTKNIQYF
TGTGCCAGCAGTGATTACGGGACAGGGGGAACCAAAAACATTCAGTACTTC
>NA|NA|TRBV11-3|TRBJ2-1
CASSSQGGSYNEQFF
TGTGCCAGCAGCTCACAGGGAGGGAGCTACAATGAGCAGTTCTTC
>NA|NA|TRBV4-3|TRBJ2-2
CASSQDSRGSGELFF
TGCGCCAGCAGCCAAGATAGCCGGGGGTCCGGGGAGCTGTTTTTT
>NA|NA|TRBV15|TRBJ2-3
CATSTRTASGTDTQYF
TGTGCCACCAGCACTAGGACAGCCTCAGGTACAGATACGCAGTATTTT